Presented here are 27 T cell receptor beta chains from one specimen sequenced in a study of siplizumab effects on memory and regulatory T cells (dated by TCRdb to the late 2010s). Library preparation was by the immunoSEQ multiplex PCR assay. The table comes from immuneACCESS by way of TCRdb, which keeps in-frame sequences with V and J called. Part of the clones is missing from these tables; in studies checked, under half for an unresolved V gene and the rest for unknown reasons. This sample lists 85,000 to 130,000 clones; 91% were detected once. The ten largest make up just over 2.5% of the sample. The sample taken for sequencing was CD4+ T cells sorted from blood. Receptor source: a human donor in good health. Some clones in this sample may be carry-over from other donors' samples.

CDR3 protein: CATSRDKQPQHF. The CDR3 nucleotides read TGTGCCACCAGCAGAGATAAGCAGCCCCAGCATTTT. The chain carries TRBV15 and TRBJ1-5; D is unresolved. The CDR3 is 12 amino acids. The V gene lost 0 bases and the J gene lost 7 bases, with 4 bases spanning the gap. CDR1 LNHNV and CDR2 YYDKDF come from the germline V gene (reference sequence). Drawing the rest from reference TRBV15 and TRBJ1-5, the complete variable domain is DAMVIQNPRYQVTQFGKPVTLSCSQTLNHNVMYWYQQKSSQAPKLLFHYYDKDFNNEADTPDNFQSRRPNTSFCFLDIRSPGLGDTAMYLCATSRDKQPQHFGDGTRLSIL.

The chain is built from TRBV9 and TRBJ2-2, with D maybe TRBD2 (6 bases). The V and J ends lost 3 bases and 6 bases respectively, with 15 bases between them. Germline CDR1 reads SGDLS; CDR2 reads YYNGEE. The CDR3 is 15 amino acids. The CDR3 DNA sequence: TGTGCCAGCAGCGCCCTACCGGGGGATTCCGGGGAGCTGTTTTTT. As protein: CASSALPGDSGELFF.

The CDR3 coding sequence is TGTGCCAGCAGCCCTGACTCGATTCCCACTGAAGCTTTCTTT. It yields the protein CASSPDSIPTEAFF. The V call is TRBV7-3, the J call TRBJ1-1; D not certain. The CDR3 is made up of 14 amino acids. From germline, CDR1 is SGHTA and CDR2 FQGTGA. V lost 5 bases and J lost 4, with 14 bases in between.

CDR3 in amino acids: CASRWGTSQETQYF. CDR3 bases: TGTGCCAGCAGATGGGGCACCTCCCAAGAGACCCAGTACTTC. The V gene is TRBV28, the J gene TRBJ2-5, with D perhaps TRBD1 (5 bases). The germline CDR1 and CDR2 sequences are MDHEN and SYDVKM. This CDR3 is built from 14 residues. V was trimmed by 6 bases and J by 1 base, leaving 12 bases between them.

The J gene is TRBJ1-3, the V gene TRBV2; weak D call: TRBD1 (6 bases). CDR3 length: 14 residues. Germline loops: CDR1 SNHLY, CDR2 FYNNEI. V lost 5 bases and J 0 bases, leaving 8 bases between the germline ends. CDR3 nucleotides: TGTGCCAGCAGTCAGGGGTACTCTGGAAACACCATATATTTT. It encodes CASSQGYSGNTIYF.

The CDR3 reads CASSGGQGPSGNTIYF. The CDR3 nucleotides are TGTGCCAGCAGCGGGGGACAGGGCCCTTCTGGAAACACCATATATTTT. The V call is TRBV9, the J call TRBJ1-3; 9 nucleotides align to TRBD1. The CDR3 extends over 16 amino acids. Germline CDR1 reads SGDLS; CDR2 reads YYNGEE. J was trimmed by 1 base and V by 3 bases; bases with no gene match: 5.

CDR3 loop: CASTRGQGAETQYF. The CDR3 DNA reads as TGTGCCAGCACCCGGGGACAGGGAGCAGAGACCCAGTACTTC. The chain uses TRBV9 and TRBJ2-5; 9 nucleotides agree with TRBD1. CDR1 SGDLS and CDR2 YYNGEE come from the germline V gene. The V gene end was trimmed by 6 bases and the J gene end by 4 bases; junction bases not matched to a gene: 7. This CDR3 is 14 amino acids long.

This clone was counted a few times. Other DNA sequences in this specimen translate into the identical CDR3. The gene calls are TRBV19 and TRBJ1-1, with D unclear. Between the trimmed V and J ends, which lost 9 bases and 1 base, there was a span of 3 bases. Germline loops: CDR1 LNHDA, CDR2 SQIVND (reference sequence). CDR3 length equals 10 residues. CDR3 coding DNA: TGTGCCAGCGGGAACACTGAAGCTTTCTTT. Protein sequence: CASGNTEAFF.

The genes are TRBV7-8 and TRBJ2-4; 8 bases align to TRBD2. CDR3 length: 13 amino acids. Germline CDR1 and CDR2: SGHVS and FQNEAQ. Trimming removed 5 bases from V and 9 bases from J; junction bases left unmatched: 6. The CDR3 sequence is CASSLGLASIQYF. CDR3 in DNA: TGTGCCAGCAGCCTAGGACTAGCTAGCATTCAGTACTTC. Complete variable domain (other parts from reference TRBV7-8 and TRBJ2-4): GAGVSQSPRYKVAKRGQDVALRCDPISGHVSLFWYQQALGQGPEFLTYFQNEAQLDKSGLPSDRFFAERPEGSVSTLKIQRTQQEDSAVYLCASSLGLASIQYFGAGTRLSVL.

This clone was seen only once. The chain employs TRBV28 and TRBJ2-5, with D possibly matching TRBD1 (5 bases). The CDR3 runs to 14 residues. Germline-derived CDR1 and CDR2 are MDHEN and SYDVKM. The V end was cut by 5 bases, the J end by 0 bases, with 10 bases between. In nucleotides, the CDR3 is TGTGCCAGCAGTCCGCCAGGGTACCAAGAGACCCAGTACTTC. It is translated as CASSPPGYQETQYF.

In DNA form, the CDR3 reads TGTGCCAGCAGTTACAGGGGGGACGCCCCCTACGAGCAGTACTTC. It codes for CASSYRGDAPYEQYF. The J gene is TRBJ2-7, the V gene TRBV6-5; D tentatively fits TRBD1 or TRBD2 (6 bases each). The germline CDR1 and CDR2 sequences are MNHEY and SVGAGI. Trimming removed 2 bases at V and 2 bases at J, with 13 bases between. This CDR3 has 15 residues.

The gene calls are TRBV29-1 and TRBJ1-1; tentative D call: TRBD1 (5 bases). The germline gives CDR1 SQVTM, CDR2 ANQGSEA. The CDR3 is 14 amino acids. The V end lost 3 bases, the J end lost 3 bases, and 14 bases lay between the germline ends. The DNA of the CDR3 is TGCAGCGTTGACGTGGGGATAGGGGACACTGAAGCTTTCTTT. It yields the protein CSVDVGIGDTEAFF. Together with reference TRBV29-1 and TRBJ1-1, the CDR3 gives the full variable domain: SAVISQKPSRDICQRGTSLTIQCQVDSQVTMMFWYRQQPGQSLTLIATANQGSEATYESGFVIDKFPISRPNLTFSTLTVSNMSPEDSSIYLCSVDVGIGDTEAFFGQGTRLTVV.

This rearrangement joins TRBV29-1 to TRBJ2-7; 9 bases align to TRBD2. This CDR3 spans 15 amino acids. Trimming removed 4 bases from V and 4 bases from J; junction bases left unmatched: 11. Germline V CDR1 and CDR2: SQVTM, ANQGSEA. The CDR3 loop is CSVVGREGEGYEQYF. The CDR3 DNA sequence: TGCAGCGTTGTGGGGCGGGAGGGAGAGGGTTACGAGCAGTACTTC.

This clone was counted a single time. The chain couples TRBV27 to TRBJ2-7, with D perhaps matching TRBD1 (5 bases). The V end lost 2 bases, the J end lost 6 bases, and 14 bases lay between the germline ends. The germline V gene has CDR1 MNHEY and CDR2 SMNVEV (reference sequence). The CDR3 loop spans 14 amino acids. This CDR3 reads CASSLRQPFGEQYF. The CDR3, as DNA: TGTGCCAGCAGTTTACGACAGCCCTTCGGCGAGCAGTACTTC.

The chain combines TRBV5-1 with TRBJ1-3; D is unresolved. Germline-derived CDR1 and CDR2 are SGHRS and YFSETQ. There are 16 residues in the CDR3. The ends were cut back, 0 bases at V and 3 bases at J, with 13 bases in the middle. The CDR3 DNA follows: TGCGCCAGCAGCTTGGTATACTCCGAAGGTGGAAACACCATATATTTT. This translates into CASSLVYSEGGNTIYF.

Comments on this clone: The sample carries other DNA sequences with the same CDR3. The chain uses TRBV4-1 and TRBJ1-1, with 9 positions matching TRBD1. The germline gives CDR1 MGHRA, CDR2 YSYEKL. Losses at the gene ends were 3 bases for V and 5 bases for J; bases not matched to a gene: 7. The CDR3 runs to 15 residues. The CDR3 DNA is TGCGCCAGCAGCCAGTCCTACAGGGGGCGGACTGAAGCTTTCTTT. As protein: CASSQSYRGRTEAFF.

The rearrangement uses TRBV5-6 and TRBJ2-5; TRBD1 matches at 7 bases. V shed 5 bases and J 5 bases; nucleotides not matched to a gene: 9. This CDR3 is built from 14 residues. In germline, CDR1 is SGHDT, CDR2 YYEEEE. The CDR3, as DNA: TGTGCCAGCAGGGGGACAGTCCATACGGAGACCCAGTACTTC. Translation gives CASRGTVHTETQYF. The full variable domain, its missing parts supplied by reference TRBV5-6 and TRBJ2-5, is DAGVTQSPTHLIKTRGQQVTLRCSPKSGHDTVSWYQQALGQGPQFIFQYYEEEERQRGNFPDRFSGHQFPNYSSELNVNALLLGDSALYLCASRGTVHTETQYFGPGTRLLVL.

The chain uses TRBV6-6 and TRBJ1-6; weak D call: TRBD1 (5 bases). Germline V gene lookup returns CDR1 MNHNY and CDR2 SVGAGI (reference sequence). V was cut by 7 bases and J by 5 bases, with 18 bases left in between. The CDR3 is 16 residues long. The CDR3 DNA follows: TGTGCCAGCACCATACGGACCGGGGGGGATAATTCACCCCTCCACTTT. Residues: CASTIRTGGDNSPLHF.

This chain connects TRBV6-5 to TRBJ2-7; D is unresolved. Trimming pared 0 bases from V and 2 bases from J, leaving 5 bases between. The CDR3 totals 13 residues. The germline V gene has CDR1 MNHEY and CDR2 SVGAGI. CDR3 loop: CASSYSMTYEQYF. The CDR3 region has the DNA TGTGCCAGCAGTTACTCGATGACCTACGAGCAGTACTTC.

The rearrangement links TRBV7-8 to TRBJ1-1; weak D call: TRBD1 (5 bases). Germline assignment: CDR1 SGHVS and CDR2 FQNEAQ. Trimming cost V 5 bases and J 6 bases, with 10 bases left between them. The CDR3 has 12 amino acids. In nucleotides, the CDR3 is TGTGCCAGCAGCGCCCTAGGGGCTGAAGCTTTCTTT. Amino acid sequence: CASSALGAEAFF. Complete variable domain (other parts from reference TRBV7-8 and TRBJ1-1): GAGVSQSPRYKVAKRGQDVALRCDPISGHVSLFWYQQALGQGPEFLTYFQNEAQLDKSGLPSDRFFAERPEGSVSTLKIQRTQQEDSAVYLCASSALGAEAFFGQGTRLTVV.

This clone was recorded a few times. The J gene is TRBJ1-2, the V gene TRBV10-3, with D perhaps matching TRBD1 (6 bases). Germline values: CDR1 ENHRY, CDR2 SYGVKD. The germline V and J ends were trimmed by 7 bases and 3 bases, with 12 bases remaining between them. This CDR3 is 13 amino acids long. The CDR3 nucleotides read TGTGCCATCACCCAACAGGGCGACTATGGCTACACCTTC. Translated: CAITQQGDYGYTF.

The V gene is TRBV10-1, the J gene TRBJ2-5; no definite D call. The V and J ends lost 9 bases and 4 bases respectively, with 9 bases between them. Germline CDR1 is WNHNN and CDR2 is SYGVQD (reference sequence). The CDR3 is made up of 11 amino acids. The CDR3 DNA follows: TGCGCCAGAGACTTCGGAGAGACCCAGTACTTC. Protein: CARDFGETQYF.

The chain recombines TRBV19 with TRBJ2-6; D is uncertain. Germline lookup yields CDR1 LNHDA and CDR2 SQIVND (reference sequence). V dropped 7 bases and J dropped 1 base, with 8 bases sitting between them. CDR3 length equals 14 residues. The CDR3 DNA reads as TGTGCCAGTAAAAGTCGTTCTGGGGCCAACGTCCTGACTTTC. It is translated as CASKSRSGANVLTF.

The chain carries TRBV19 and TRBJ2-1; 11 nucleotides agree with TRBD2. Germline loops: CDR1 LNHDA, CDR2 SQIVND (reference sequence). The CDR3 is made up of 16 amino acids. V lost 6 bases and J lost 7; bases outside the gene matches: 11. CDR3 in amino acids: CASSHSGRAPVNEQFF. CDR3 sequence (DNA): TGTGCCAGTAGCCATAGCGGGAGGGCCCCCGTAAATGAGCAGTTCTTC.

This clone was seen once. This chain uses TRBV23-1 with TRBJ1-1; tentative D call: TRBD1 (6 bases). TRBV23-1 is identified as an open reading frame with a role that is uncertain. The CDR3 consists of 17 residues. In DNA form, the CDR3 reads TGCGCTCCAGAGGCGAGACAGGTTCCGGAGTGGAACACTGAAGCTTTCTTT. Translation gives CAPEARQVPEWNTEAFF.

CDR3 coding DNA: TGTGCCAGCAGCTGGGACAGGACTAATCAGCCCCAGCATTTT. Its translation: CASSWDRTNQPQHF. The V and J genes are TRBV5-5 and TRBJ1-5; 8 nucleotides line up with TRBD1. Germline trimming cut 3 bases from V and 4 bases from J; bases unmatched to any gene: 3. CDR1 SGHKS and CDR2 YYEKEE come from the germline V gene (reference sequence). This CDR3 region has 14 residues.

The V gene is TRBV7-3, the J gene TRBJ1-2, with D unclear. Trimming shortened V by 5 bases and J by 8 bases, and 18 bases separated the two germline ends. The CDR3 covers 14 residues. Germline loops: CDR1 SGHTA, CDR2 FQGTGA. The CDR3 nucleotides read TGTGCCAGCAGCCCACACGGGTCCGAGACCGGCTACACCTTC. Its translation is CASSPHGSETGYTF. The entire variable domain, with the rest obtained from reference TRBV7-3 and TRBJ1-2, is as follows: GAGVSQTPSNKVTEKGKYVELRCDPISGHTALYWYRQSLGQGPEFLIYFQGTGAADDSGLPNDRFFAVRPEGSVSTLKIQRTERGDSAVYLCASSPHGSETGYTFGSGTRLTVV.